This passage covers 20 T cell receptor beta chains from one sample sequenced in a study of blood T cells in healthy people across ages. Combining a sample-barcoded 5' primer with a J-beta primer mix, a second PCR ran for about 7 to 11 cycles. MiXCR, applied by TCRdb to the 5' RACE reads, yields one record per CDR3 protein. Among 1.5 million to 2 million distinct CDR3 sequences, around 48% were seen once, and the ten largest hold roughly 2%. Specimen: blood. The receptors were gathered from a woman in her forties in good health.

The rearrangement joins TRBV3-1 to TRBJ2-7; D may match TRBD1 or TRBD2 (5 bases each). From germline, CDR1 is LGHDT and CDR2 YNNKEL (reference sequence). CDR3 length equals 15 residues. The ends were cut back, 0 bases at V and 7 bases at J, with 16 bases in the middle. The CDR3 sequence is CASSQDGWGKDEQYF. CDR3 coding DNA: TGTGCCAGCAGCCAAGATGGGTGGGGGAAAGATGAGCAGTACTTC.

The rearrangement links TRBV6-2 or TRBV6-3 to TRBJ1-1; D unresolved. Trimming pared 8 bases from V and 3 bases from J, leaving 13 bases between. The CDR3 is made up of 13 amino acids. Germline values: CDR1 MNHEY, CDR2 SVGEGT. CDR3 DNA: TGTGCCAGCCGGCTCCGTGGGCACACTGAAGCTTTCTTT. Protein product: CASRLRGHTEAFF.

This clonotype was picked up a small number of times. The chain recombines TRBV20-1 with TRBJ2-1, with a tentative D call TRBD2 (6 bases). This CDR3 spans 17 amino acids. Germline assignment: CDR1 DFQATT and CDR2 SNEGSKA (reference sequence). Trimming shortened V by 3 bases and J by 6 bases, and 24 bases separated the two germline ends. The CDR3 protein is CSASSSAGLAARNEQFF. The CDR3, as DNA: TGCAGTGCTAGTTCTTCGGCGGGGCTAGCAGCGCGCAATGAGCAGTTCTTC.

This clonotype has more than one count but fewer than ten. The gene calls are TRBV2 and TRBJ1-2; TRBD1 is a possible D gene (5 bases). V lost 4 bases, J lost 5 bases, and 17 bases lay in between. The CDR3 is 15 residues long. The V gene's germline CDR1 is SNHLY and CDR2 FYNNEI. The CDR3 DNA is TGTGCCAGCAGTGGGGACCCGCCCACCGCTTATGGCTACACCTTC. Its protein is CASSGDPPTAYGYTF.

This clonotype was observed a handful of times. The chain joins TRBV20-1 to TRBJ1-2; D uncertain. This CDR3 contains 15 residues. V was clipped by 0 bases and J by 4 bases, with 15 bases between them. Germline CDR1 is DFQATT and CDR2 is SNEGSKA (reference sequence). The CDR3 protein is CSARDAGRTSYGYTF. The CDR3 coding sequence is TGCAGTGCTAGAGATGCGGGCAGGACCTCCTATGGCTACACCTTC.

The chain is built from TRBV15 and TRBJ2-3; TRBD1 matches at 8 bases. The V gene end was trimmed by 0 bases and the J gene end by 6 bases; junction bases not matched to a gene: 5. CDR1 is LNHNV and CDR2 is YYDKDF in the germline V gene (reference sequence). This CDR3 comprises 15 residues. The CDR3 sequence is CATSRDRQGKDTQYF. CDR3 nucleotides: TGTGCCACCAGCAGAGATCGACAGGGGAAGGATACGCAGTATTTT.

This clonotype appeared a few times. The chain joins TRBV9 to TRBJ2-7; D is possibly TRBD1 (5 bases). V was pared by 3 bases and J by 1 base, with 8 bases between. Germline-derived CDR1 and CDR2 are SGDLS and YYNGEE. The CDR3 consists of 13 residues. The chain's CDR3 is CASSDRISYEQYF. The DNA for the CDR3 is TGTGCCAGCAGCGACAGGATTTCCTACGAGCAGTACTTC.

The rearrangement joins TRBV29-1 to TRBJ2-4; D may be TRBD1 (6 bases). The J call may be wrong; the DNA end is better matched by TRBJ2-7. Germline CDR1 SQVTM, CDR2 ANQGSEA. The CDR3 sequence is 16 residues long. The chain's CDR3 is CSVEEGRGPGPYEQYF. CDR3 coding DNA: TGCAGCGTTGAAGAAGGCAGGGGTCCGGGGCCTTACGAGCAGTACTTC.

The chain recombines TRBV28 with TRBJ2-7; D is perhaps TRBD2 (6 bases). CDR1 is MDHEN and CDR2 is SYDVKM in the germline V gene. The CDR3 has 13 amino acids. V lost 3 bases to trimming and J lost 4 bases, with 10 bases between them. The CDR3 sequence: CASSFRRGYEQYF. CDR3 sequence (DNA): TGTGCCAGCAGTTTTAGGAGGGGATACGAGCAGTACTTC.

V is TRBV29-1 and J is TRBJ2-1, with TRBD2 matching over 13 bases. The CDR3 totals 16 residues. Germline V gives CDR1 SQVTM, CDR2 ANQGSEA. After removal of 7 bases from V and 8 bases from J, the junction contained 14 bases not matched to a gene. The CDR3 region has the DNA TGCAGCGCCTCAGGACTAGCGGGGGCCCGAGGGGATGAGCAGTTCTTC. It is translated as CSASGLAGARGDEQFF.

The chain uses TRBV7-2 and TRBJ2-3; 10 nucleotides match TRBD2. Germline CDR1 SGHTA, CDR2 FQGNSA. The CDR3 loop spans 17 amino acids. V lost 7 bases, J lost 0 bases, and 10 bases stayed unmatched. CDR3 residues: CASIPNLAGASTDTQYF. The CDR3, as DNA: TGTGCCAGCATCCCGAACCTAGCGGGGGCTAGCACAGATACGCAGTATTTT. The full variable domain, completed using reference TRBV7-2 and TRBJ2-3, is GAGVSQSPSNKVTEKGKDVELRCDPISGHTALYWYRQSLGQGLEFLIYFQGNSAPDKSGLPSDRFSAERTGGSVSTLTIQRTQQEDSAVYLCASIPNLAGASTDTQYFGPGTRLTVL.

The chain uses TRBV5-5 and TRBJ2-3, with 11 positions matching TRBD2. CDR1 is SGHKS and CDR2 is YYEKEE in the germline V gene (reference sequence). CDR3 length: 16 amino acids. Unmatched junction bases numbered 4, after V lost 4 bases and J lost 0 bases. CDR3 sequence reads: CASSILAGESTDTQYF. CDR3 nucleotide sequence: TGTGCCAGCAGCATACTAGCGGGGGAGAGCACAGATACGCAGTATTTT.

This chain joins TRBV2 and TRBJ2-5; 10 nucleotides line up with TRBD1. The CDR3 is 16 amino acids. V lost 3 bases to trimming and J lost 4 bases; unmatched junction nucleotides: 8. Germline V CDR1 and CDR2: SNHLY, FYNNEI. CDR3 DNA: TGTGCCAGCAGTGAGGCTGTCCGGGACAGGGGAGAGACCCAGTACTTC. This sequence encodes CASSEAVRDRGETQYF.

The chain's CDR3 is CASSVGTGRRDEQFF. The CDR3 DNA follows: TGCGCCAGCAGTGTCGGGACAGGGCGAAGGGATGAGCAGTTCTTC. J is TRBJ2-1 and V is TRBV5-1, with 9 bases identical to TRBD1. CDR3 size: 15 residues. Germline V gene lookup returns CDR1 SGHRS and CDR2 YFSETQ. With 5 bases clipped from V and 8 bases from J, the junction kept 11 bases outside the gene matches. Full variable domain (rest looked up from reference TRBV5-1 and TRBJ2-1): KAGVTQTPRYLIKTRGQQVTLSCSPISGHRSVSWYQQTPGQGLQFLFEYFSETQRNKGNFPGRFSGRQFSNSRSEMNVSTLELGDSALYLCASSVGTGRRDEQFFGPGTRLTVL.

V usage is TRBV21-1 and J usage is TRBJ2-3. TRBV21-1 counts as a pseudogene. The CDR3 contains 15 residues. The CDR3 region is CASSKNRQSTDTQYF. The CDR3 bases are TGTGCCAGCAGCAAAAACAGACAAAGCACAGATACGCAGTATTTT.

This clonotype has more than one count but fewer than ten. The chain uses TRBV24-1 and TRBJ2-6; the D is unclear. Germline lookup yields CDR1 KGHDR and CDR2 SFDVKD. This CDR3 comprises 13 residues. Deletions cut 2 bases from V and 8 bases from J, with 6 bases between. This chain's CDR3 is CATSDSPSNVLTF. The DNA for the CDR3 is TGTGCCACCAGTGATTCTCCGTCCAACGTCCTGACTTTC.

The table lists this clonotype with a few counts. The V and J genes are TRBV12-3 or TRBV12-4 and TRBJ2-1; the D gene could be TRBD1 or TRBD2 (5 bases each). CDR3 size: 14 residues. V was pared by 6 bases and J by 6 bases, with 15 bases between. The CDR3: CASRNGWDGNEQFF. As DNA, the CDR3 is TGTGCCAGCAGAAATGGCTGGGACGGCAATGAGCAGTTCTTC.

Worth noting for this clonotype: One end of the junction fails to match germline, which may point to a read error. The V and J genes are TRBV28 and TRBJ2-4; D is uncertain. This CDR3 is built from 17 residues. CDR1 is MDHEN and CDR2 is SYDVKM in the germline V gene. In DNA form, the CDR3 reads TGTGCCAGCAGTTTTGGGGTCACCATCGAGCTGGAAAACGTTCAGTACTTC. The encoded protein is CASSFGVTIELENVQYF.

The chain is built from TRBV11-1 and TRBJ2-5; the match to TRBD2 covers 11 bases. The CDR3 sequence is 21 residues long. With V trimmed by 5 bases and J by 4 bases, 24 bases remained unmatched. Per the germline V gene, CDR1 is SGHAT and CDR2 is FQDESV (reference sequence). The CDR3, as DNA: TGTGCCAGCAGCGTTCTGGCGACCGGGACTAGCGGAGGAAGGCCCCCAGAGACCCAGTACTTC. It specifies CASSVLATGTSGGRPPETQYF. Filled out from reference TRBV11-1 and TRBJ2-5, the complete variable domain reads EAEVAQSPRYKITEKSQAVAFWCDPISGHATLYWYRQILGQGPELLVQFQDESVVDDSQLPKDRFSAERLKGVDSTLKIQPAELGDSAMYLCASSVLATGTSGGRPPETQYFGPGTRLLVL.

The chain employs TRBV7-2 and TRBJ1-6, with D maybe TRBD1 (6 bases). Trimming left V 1 base short and J 10 bases short, with 17 bases between. This CDR3 is built from 16 residues. Germline V lookup: CDR1 SGHTA, CDR2 FQGNSA. The CDR3 DNA follows: TGTGCCAGCAGCTTAGGATCAGGGGCAGTGCGATCACCCCTCCACTTT. Translation gives CASSLGSGAVRSPLHF.